Below are 19 T cell receptor beta chains sequenced from a single sample in a study of kidney transplant recipient with SARS-CoV-2 infection. TCRdb reprocessed the reads with MiXCR, giving one entry per CDR3 protein. Of 200,000 to 250,000 distinct CDR3 sequences listed, roughly 26% are singletons. Material: a blood sample, obtained at baseline and around day 120 from a kidney transplant recipient. These receptors came from a young adult male patient who had COVID-19 and was a kidney transplant recipient. Part of the T cell pool may stem from the graft donor.

This clonotype has a count of ten or more. The chain uses TRBV24-1 and TRBJ1-2, with D possibly TRBD1 on 6 matching bases. The germline V gene has CDR1 KGHDR and CDR2 SFDVKD. The V and J ends lost 3 bases and 8 bases respectively, with 15 bases between them. The CDR3 totals 14 residues. The CDR3 DNA follows: TGTGCCACCAGTGATCCCGGGGCAGGGGAAGGCTACACCTTC. Its protein product is CATSDPGAGEGYTF.

Comment on this clonotype: This may be a read error: a much more frequent sequence differs by one nucleotide. The genes are TRBV11-2 and TRBJ2-1, with 11 bases aligning to TRBD2. The CDR3 covers 15 residues. CDR1 and CDR2 from the germline V gene are SGHAT and FQNNGV. CDR3 amino acids: CASSPDIAGGVEQLF. Here the CDR3 DNA reads TGTGCCAGCAGCCCAGACATAGCGGGAGGGGTTGAGCAGCTCTTC.

The CDR3 nucleotides are TGTGCCAGCACCAGGGGGACGGGAGGGAACACAGATACGCAGTATTTT. Encoded protein: CASTRGTGGNTDTQYF. V and J are TRBV6-5 and TRBJ2-3; possibly TRBD2 for D (8 bases). Trimming stripped 7 bases from V and 2 bases from J, with 19 bases between. The CDR3 runs to 16 residues. Per the germline V gene, CDR1 is MNHEY and CDR2 is SVGAGI.

This clonotype was picked up many times. V gene TRBV19 combines with J gene TRBJ1-2; tentative D call: TRBD1 (5 bases). Germline CDR1 reads LNHDA; CDR2 reads SQIVND (reference sequence). The CDR3 has 16 amino acids. V was pared by 1 base and J by 2 bases, with 14 bases between. The CDR3 DNA reads as TGTGCCAGTAGTATAGTTACGGGGCAGGCGAACTATGGCTACACCTTC. This translates into CASSIVTGQANYGYTF.

As for this clonotype: A much larger clone is a single base away; this may be a read error. A read error is likely, as this CDR3 ends without the conserved phenylalanine or tryptophan. The rearrangement links TRBV20-1 to TRBJ2-1, with TRBD2 matching over 11 bases. Germline V gene data show CDR1 as DFQATT and CDR2 as SNEGSKA (reference sequence). CDR3 length: 15 residues. Trimming removed 6 bases from V and 0 bases from J; junction bases left unmatched: 4. CDR3 residues: CSAPGLADSYNEQFL. In nucleotides, the CDR3 is TGCAGTGCGCCGGGACTAGCGGACTCCTACAATGAGCAGTTCCTC.

This clonotype was recorded many times. In DNA, the CDR3 is TGTGCCAGCAGCTTGAGCAATAAGGCTGGAAAGACCTATGGCTACACCTTC. Its translation: CASSLSNKAGKTYGYTF. The chain combines TRBV11-1 with TRBJ1-2, with unresolved D. Per the germline V gene, CDR1 is SGHAT and CDR2 is FQDESV (reference sequence). The CDR3 totals 17 residues. Trimming left V 3 bases short and J 4 bases short, with 21 bases between.

This clonotype was picked up many times. The chain carries TRBV5-4 and TRBJ2-7, with 7 bases identical to TRBD2. CDR1 and CDR2 from the germline V gene are SGHNT and YYREEE (reference sequence). J was trimmed by 4 bases and V by 7 bases; bases with no gene match: 11. There are 14 residues in the CDR3. CDR3: CASFNRDYTYEQYF. The CDR3 DNA follows: TGTGCCAGCTTTAACCGGGACTACACATACGAGCAGTACTTC.

On this clonotype: This sequence may be a read error, since a much larger clone differs from it by one base. This chain links TRBV3-1 with TRBJ2-7, with D perhaps TRBD2 (5 bases). V was shortened by 7 bases and J by 1 base, with 14 bases between the two germline ends. The V gene's germline CDR1 is LGHDT and CDR2 YNNKEL (reference sequence). The CDR3 has 14 amino acids. CDR3 sequence reads: CASTLEDSSYEQYF. Here the CDR3 DNA reads TGTGCCAGCACCCTGGAGGACTCTTCCTACGAGCAGTACTTC.

This clonotype was observed at least ten times. The chain has TRBV6-5 and TRBJ2-5, with D possibly TRBD1 on 6 matching bases. V was cut by 7 bases and J by 4 bases, with 10 bases left in between. CDR1 and CDR2 from the germline V gene are MNHEY and SVGAGI. CDR3 length: 12 residues. The CDR3 sequence is CASNSGAETQYF. CDR3 sequence (DNA): TGTGCCAGCAATTCAGGGGCAGAGACCCAGTACTTC.

This clonotype was recorded once. Given a much more abundant clone one base away, this may be a read error. J is TRBJ1-6 and V is TRBV20-1, with TRBD1 as a possible D gene (5 bases). V lost 3 bases to trimming and J lost 11 bases, with 23 bases between them. Per the germline V gene, CDR1 is DFQATT and CDR2 is SNEGSKA (reference sequence). CDR3 length: 16 residues. The CDR3 sequence: CSARPPGTPVKPPLHF. CDR3 nucleotides: TGCAGTGCTAGGCCCCCAGGGACCCCCGTCAAACCACCCCTCCACTTT.

In regard to this clonotype: A far larger clone is one nucleotide away, so this likely arose from a read error. The chain carries TRBV12-3 or TRBV12-4 and TRBJ1-2; tentative D call: TRBD1 (6 bases). The CDR3 has 12 residues. The DNA of the CDR3 is TGTACCAGCAGTTTAGGGGGCTATGGCTACACCTTC. Protein sequence: CTSSLGGYGYTF.

Points on this clonotype: A read error may explain this, as a much larger clone is one base away. This chain connects TRBV28 to TRBJ2-1; 9 bases match TRBD2. From germline, CDR1 is MDHEN and CDR2 SYDVKM. The CDR3 is made up of 16 amino acids. CDR3 amino acids: CAGSLSRWREGDEQFF. CDR3 sequence (DNA): TGTGCCGGCAGTTTATCCCGTTGGCGGGAGGGCGATGAGCAGTTCTTC.

The table lists this clonotype with many counts. V is TRBV5-3 and J is TRBJ1-2; D not certain. TRBV5-3 is an ORF for which the function is uncertain. The CDR3 runs 16 residues. The V and J ends lost 7 bases and 4 bases respectively, with 23 bases between them. For the CDR3, the DNA is TGTGCCAGATGTCCCCCAGTGGTGAGAAAGACCTATGGCTACACCTTC. Encoded protein: CARCPPVVRKTYGYTF.

For this clonotype: A read error may be the cause here, since a much bigger clone is one base away. The chain joins TRBV5-3 to TRBJ1-2; D call uncertain. Being an ORF, TRBV5-3 has a function that is uncertain. With 7 bases removed from V and 4 bases from J, the gap between germline ends came to 23 bases. The CDR3 extends over 16 amino acids. CDR3 residues: CARLRGMVRKTYGYTF. The DNA of the CDR3 is TGTGCCAGACTTCGGGGAATGGTGAGAAAGACCTATGGCTACACCTTC.

This clonotype showed up many times. This chain links TRBV15 with TRBJ2-4; D possibly corresponds to TRBD2 (6 bases). Germline CDR1 and CDR2: LNHNV and YYDKDF (reference sequence). Trimming took off 1 base at V and 1 base at J, with 11 bases between the two ends. The CDR3 consists of 16 residues. The CDR3 nucleotides are TGTGCCACCAGCAGAGGAACTAGCCGGGCCAAAAACATTCAGTACTTC. Protein product: CATSRGTSRAKNIQYF.

Many counts were recorded for this clonotype. The gene calls are TRBV7-9 and TRBJ1-1; 9 bases match TRBD1. Trimming at V came to 5 bases and at J to 1 base, leaving 8 bases not matched to a gene. Germline V gene lookup returns CDR1 SEHNR and CDR2 FQNEAQ (reference sequence). The CDR3 covers 16 residues. CDR3 loop: CASSIRQGVGNTEAFF. In nucleotides, the CDR3 is TGTGCCAGCAGCATCCGACAGGGGGTGGGGAACACTGAAGCTTTCTTT.

This clonotype was observed a handful of times. The CDR3 DNA reads as TGTGCCAGCAGCTTAAGAGAGATGAACACCGGGGAGCTGTTTTTT. Amino acid sequence: CASSLREMNTGELFF. V gene TRBV5-8 combines with J gene TRBJ2-2; D gene ambiguous. This CDR3 contains 15 residues. Germline CDR1 is SGHTS and CDR2 is YDEGEE. V was pared by 2 bases and J by 1 base, with 9 bases between.

Regarding this clonotype: With a much larger clone just one base away, this may be a read error. The V gene is TRBV3-2, the J gene TRBJ2-3; the D segment call TRBD1 is taken from the table without a DNA check. TRBV3-2 is a known pseudogene. This CDR3 spans 15 amino acids. CDR3 amino acids: CAGQRGGTETDTQYF. DNA of the CDR3: TGTGCCGGCCAGAGGGGCGGGACAGAGACAGATACGCAGTATTTT.

This clonotype was recorded many times. CDR3 sequence (DNA): TGTGCCAGCAGGGACGGAACCGGGGAGCTGTTTTTT. As protein: CASRDGTGELFF. The chain has TRBV7-9 and TRBJ2-2; no definite D call. V was clipped by 6 bases and J by 5 bases, with 7 bases between them. The germline V gene encodes CDR1 SEHNR and CDR2 FQNEAQ (reference sequence). The CDR3 contains 12 residues.